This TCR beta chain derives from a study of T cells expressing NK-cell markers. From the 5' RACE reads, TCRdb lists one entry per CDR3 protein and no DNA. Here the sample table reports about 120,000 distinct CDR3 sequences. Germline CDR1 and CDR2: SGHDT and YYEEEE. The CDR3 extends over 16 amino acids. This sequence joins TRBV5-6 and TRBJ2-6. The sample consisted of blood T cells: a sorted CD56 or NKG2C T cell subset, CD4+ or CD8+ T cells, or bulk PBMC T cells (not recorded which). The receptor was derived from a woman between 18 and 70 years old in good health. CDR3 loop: CASSLESGMGANVLTF.